This T cell receptor beta chain was captured by sequencing in a study of blood T cell repertoires in COVID-19. On the study more broadly: Acute and convalescent COVID-19 specimens originated in the United States, Italy and Spain. The analysed material was cDNA or gDNA that came from T cells, B-cell-depleted T cells, or PBMCs.

As handled by the study authors: How many nucleated cells were present was estimated from reference gene primer amplification. Only in-frame clones appear in the TCRdb table, and some are missing; sequencing was by immunoSEQ multiplex PCR. For V, J and clone size, that table is used; D and trimming come from the DNA. The repertoire holds some 300,000 clones, with 65% to 90% as singletons. Recruited during active infection, patients (from Seattle) were subsequently followed longitudinally. Germline CDR1 KGHSH, CDR2 LQKENI. J lost 4 bases, V lost 6 bases, and 7 bases had no gene match. CDR3 length equals 16 residues.

This chain joins TRBV18 and TRBJ2-2, with 11 bases aligning to TRBD2. The specimen was peripheral blood. This clonotype originated in a woman between 70 and 85 years old with COVID-19, enrolled during active disease. The CDR3 DNA is TGTGCCAGCTCGTATACTAGCGGGGGCCCCACCGGGGAGCTGTTTTTT. Translation gives CASSYTSGGPTGELFF.